This T cell receptor (beta chain) derives from a study of T cell responses to AZD1222 COVID-19 vaccine. Generated by immunoSEQ multiplex PCR, the TCRdb table keeps only in-frame clones and is missing some. The repertoire holds roughly 190,000 clones, with approximately 93% as singletons. Trimming took 1 base from V and 7 from J; bases not matched to a gene: 8. The CDR3 spans 15 residues. CDR1 and CDR2 from the germline V gene are GTSNPN and SVGIG (reference sequence). Study-wide points: In a largely white British group with more females than males, clonal diversity was possibly underestimated. Close to half of spike-specific TCRs reportedly recognize unmutated variant regions.

This clone was recorded at least ten times. Its cognate antigen is unknown. The clonotype was recovered from an adult who received the AZD1222 COVID-19 vaccine. The rearrangement links TRBV30 to TRBJ1-5, with TRBD1 matching 9 bases. Sequencing used peripheral blood, obtained 28 days after the second AZD1222 dose. The CDR3 reads CAWSETGGFKQPQHF. The CDR3 coding sequence is TGTGCCTGGAGTGAGACAGGGGGATTCAAGCAGCCCCAGCATTTT.